One sample yielded the 11 T cell receptor beta chains listed below, sequenced in a study of cytomegalovirus exposure and HLA in healthy donors. A multiplex PCR was run with 60 Vbeta primers and 13 Jbeta primers. Libraries were prepared by immunoSEQ multiplex PCR; TCRdb keeps only in-frame clonotypes and omits some of them. The data contain around 99,000 clones, roughly 87% of them singletons. Specimen: PBMCs. These receptor sequences come from a man younger than 45 in good health and CMV-seropositive.

For this clone: A junction end diverges from the germline sequence, so it may reflect a read error. V is TRBV13 and J is TRBJ2-6; D possibly corresponds to TRBD2 (6 bases). CDR3 length: 17 amino acids. Germline CDR1 reads PRHDT; CDR2 reads FYEKMQ (reference sequence). The CDR3 DNA is TGTGCCAGCAGCGGGGGGACGGCGACCTCTGGGGCCAACGGCCTGACTTTC. This encodes CASSGGTATSGANGLTF.

The chain is built from TRBV12-5 and TRBJ2-1, with 10 bases lining up with TRBD1. CDR3 length: 15 residues. V shed 1 base, J shed 6 bases, and the junction held 3 bases outside the gene matches. Germline values: CDR1 LGHNT, CDR2 FRNRAP. The DNA for the CDR3 is TGTGCTAGTGGTTTGGGGACAGGGGGAGGCAATGAGCAGTTCTTC. Translating it yields CASGLGTGGGNEQFF.

Only one count was recorded for this clone. The chain combines TRBV4-1 with TRBJ1-2; perhaps TRBD1 as D (5 bases). V shed 4 bases and J shed 3 bases, with 21 bases lying between them. The CDR3 is made up of 17 amino acids. Germline V gene data show CDR1 as MGHRA and CDR2 as YSYEKL. The CDR3 protein is CASSLHHGGAGHYGYTF. The CDR3 DNA reads as TGCGCCAGCAGCCTTCACCACGGAGGGGCGGGCCACTATGGCTACACCTTC.

The genes are TRBV5-4 and TRBJ2-3, with TRBD1 as a possible D gene (6 bases). V lost 4 bases to trimming and J lost 0 bases, with 12 bases between them. The CDR3 loop spans 15 amino acids. CDR1 and CDR2 from the germline V gene are SGHNT and YYREEE (reference sequence). In DNA, the CDR3 is TGTGCCAGCAGCCTTGGACAGCTTAGCACAGATACGCAGTATTTT. Translating gives CASSLGQLSTDTQYF.

The V gene is TRBV7-9, the J gene TRBJ1-5; 11 bases are a match to TRBD1. With 5 bases clipped from V and 2 bases from J, the junction kept 8 bases outside the gene matches. Germline V gene data show CDR1 as SEHNR and CDR2 as FQNEAQ (reference sequence). CDR3 length: 17 amino acids. For the CDR3, the DNA is TGTGCCAGCAGCGAGACCGGGACAGGGGGTCGCAATCAGCCCCAGCATTTT. Translation: CASSETGTGGRNQPQHF.

For the CDR3, the DNA is TGTGCCATCAGTGAGAAGTCAGGGCCCTACGAGCAGTACTTC. It specifies CAISEKSGPYEQYF. This sequence joins TRBV10-3 and TRBJ2-7; D may be TRBD1 (5 bases). In germline, CDR1 is ENHRY, CDR2 SYGVKD. The length of the CDR3 is 14 residues. Between the trimmed V and J ends, which lost 2 bases and 2 bases, there was a span of 10 bases.

V gene TRBV28 combines with J gene TRBJ2-2; 13 bases line up with TRBD2. The CDR3 is 17 amino acids. The V segment lost 4 bases and the J segment 1 base; nucleotides outside the gene matches: 3. The germline V gene encodes CDR1 MDHEN and CDR2 SYDVKM. CDR3 sequence (DNA): TGTGCCAGCAGTTATACTAGCGGGGGGGTGAACACCGGGGAGCTGTTTTTT. As protein: CASSYTSGGVNTGELFF.

In DNA, the CDR3 is TGTGCCAGCAGCTTAGACAGGGGGACACCCCGCGAGGGGGCTTTCTTT. Translated: CASSLDRGTPREGAFF. This chain connects TRBV7-9 to TRBJ1-1; 8 bases are a match to TRBD1. Germline assignment: CDR1 SEHNR and CDR2 FQNEAQ (reference sequence). The CDR3 covers 16 residues. V shed 1 base, J shed 11 bases, and the junction held 15 bases outside the gene matches.

The chain links TRBV5-4 to TRBJ2-7, with 9 positions matching TRBD2. J lost 4 bases, V lost 4 bases, and 3 bases had no gene match. The CDR3 consists of 13 residues. CDR1 SGHNT and CDR2 YYREEE come from the germline V gene (reference sequence). DNA for the CDR3: TGTGCCAGCAGCCTGCGGGGGGGATACGAGCAGTACTTC. Translation gives CASSLRGGYEQYF.

The V call is TRBV6-5, the J call TRBJ1-1, with D possibly being TRBD1 (5 bases). Germline CDR1 MNHEY, CDR2 SVGAGI. Trimming stripped 0 bases from V and 6 bases from J, with 14 bases between. This CDR3 contains 15 residues. The CDR3 is CASSYSASGHPEAFF. The DNA of the CDR3 is TGTGCCAGCAGTTACTCCGCCTCAGGGCACCCTGAAGCTTTCTTT.

This rearrangement joins TRBV4-1 to TRBJ1-2; D perhaps matches TRBD1 (6 bases). The CDR3 runs 16 residues. Trimming pared 0 bases from V and 8 bases from J, leaving 19 bases between. Looked up from germline, CDR1 is MGHRA and CDR2 is YSYEKL. CDR3 sequence reads: CASSQDQPRGSGGYTF. CDR3 nucleotides: TGCGCCAGCAGCCAAGACCAACCTAGGGGGTCCGGAGGCTACACCTTC.